This T cell receptor (beta chain) emerged from a study of radiation and T cells in renal cell carcinoma. Produced via immunoSEQ multiplex PCR; TCRdb's table is partial and in-frame only. This sample has roughly 20,000 clones, with over 50% found just once. V dropped 5 bases and J dropped 9 bases, with 8 bases sitting between them. The CDR3 is made up of 11 amino acids. The germline CDR1 and CDR2 sequences are MNHNY and SVGAGI (reference sequence). The treatment was: treatment-naive control, cytoreductive nephrectomy. The J gene is TRBJ2-1, the V gene TRBV6-6; TRBD2 is a possible D gene (5 bases). The specimen was tumor tissue, collected from a patient whose treatment was nephrectomy without radiotherapy. The TCR comes from a man aged 45-65 years with renal cell carcinoma. DNA of the CDR3: TGTGCCAGCAGTGCCGAGGGTGAGCAGTTCTTC. Translation: CASSAEGEQFF.